This T cell receptor beta chain was observed in a study of shared clonotypes between healthy human individuals. Study-wide findings and caveats: Depth of sequencing was expected to influence donor clonotype sharing.

The germline V gene has CDR1 LNHDA and CDR2 SQIVND (reference sequence). The CDR3 totals 14 residues. V lost 6 bases and J lost 4, with 16 bases in between. Deep level was the assay's run setting. When replicate PCRs were run on unsorted PBMC, they used 250 to 300 ng DNA, about 27,000 T cell genomes. Method: immunoSEQ multiplex PCR; TCRdb's copy keeps in-frame clones and lacks some. The table records a few hundred thousand clones, about 80% of them present only once. A note on this clone: Its antigen is not identified.

Participating donors were healthy, HIV-negative adults free of recent acute infections or vaccinations. Source material: PBMCs. The V and J genes are TRBV19 and TRBJ2-7, with D possibly being TRBD1 (6 bases). The TCR originated in a woman in her forties in good health. Some clones in this sample may be carry-over from other donors' samples. The CDR3 here is CASSPLARGYEQYF. CDR3 nucleotides: TGTGCCAGTAGCCCCCTCGCCAGGGGTTACGAGCAGTACTTC.